A single sample is the source of the 25 T cell receptor beta chains below, sequenced in a study of T cells in women clearing cervical HPV infection. The data were produced by immunoSEQ multiplex PCR, yet TCRdb's version contains in-frame clones alone and is incomplete. Here the sample table reports roughly 20,000 clones. The source material was blood buffy coat. All receptors derive from a woman aged 18 to 75 with a cervical HPV16 infection that either progressed to CIN3+ or cleared (not recorded which).

About this clone: The DNA ends 3 residues before the CDR3 does, and the rest of the CDR3 is filled in from the germline J gene. This chain uses TRBV20-1 with TRBJ2-3; D is uncertain. Trimming stripped 2 bases from V and 2 bases from J, with 8 bases between. The CDR3 covers 13 residues. Germline assignment: CDR1 DFQATT and CDR2 SNEGSKA (reference sequence). The CDR3 loop reads CSARLPITDTQYF. The CDR3 DNA, read in part, is TGCAGTGCTAGACTACCTATCACAGATACG.

Regarding this clone: Read data end 3 residues before the CDR3 end; the end is taken from the germline J gene. This sequence joins TRBV30 and TRBJ2-4; TRBD2 might be the D (5 bases). CDR1 and CDR2 (germline): GTSNPN, SVGIG (reference sequence). Trimming shortened V by 0 bases and J by 6 bases, and 15 bases separated the two germline ends. The length of the CDR3 is 15 residues. Incomplete CDR3 DNA: TGTGCCTGGAGTGTTGGGTCACAACGGGGAAACATT. Its translation is CAWSVGSQRGNI. The complete CDR3 sequence is CAWSVGSQRGNIQYF.

As for this clone: The observed sequence ends 3 residues before the CDR3 terminus, with the missing tail filled in from the germline J gene. The V and J genes are TRBV5-1 and TRBJ2-5, with 9 bases fitting TRBD1. Germline V lookup: CDR1 SGHRS, CDR2 YFSETQ. V dropped 3 bases and J dropped 4; count of bases not matched to a gene: 1. This CDR3 has 13 amino acids. The DNA read from the CDR3 is TGCGCCAGCAGCTCGACAGGGGGAGAGACC. Its protein product is CASSSTGGET. The CDR3 as a whole reads CASSSTGGETQYF.

A word on this clone: The CDR3 end falls 3 residues outside the read, so it is completed with the germline J gene. The V and J genes are TRBV5-1 and TRBJ1-2; 7 nucleotides agree with TRBD1. Unmatched junction bases numbered 8, after V lost 3 bases and J lost 6 bases. There are 14 residues in the CDR3. Germline V gives CDR1 SGHRS, CDR2 YFSETQ. The CDR3 is CASSSLGQAHGYTF. The DNA read from the CDR3 is TGCGCCAGCAGCTCGTTAGGACAGGCTCATGGC. The full variable domain, its missing parts supplied by reference TRBV5-1 and TRBJ1-2, is KAGVTQTPRYLIKTRGQQVTLSCSPISGHRSVSWYQQTPGQGLQFLFEYFSETQRNKGNFPGRFSGRQFSNSRSEMNVSTLELGDSALYLCASSSLGQAHGYTFGSGTRLTVV.

Concerning this clone itself: With the read ending 3 residues before the CDR3 end, the germline J gene is used to fill in that end. The rearrangement joins TRBV5-6 to TRBJ1-2; D might be TRBD1 (6 bases). This CDR3 contains 14 residues. Germline CDR1 and CDR2: SGHDT and YYEEEE. CDR3 sequence: CASSSGQGSYDYTF. CDR3 DNA (partial): TGTGCCAGCAGCTCGGGACAAGGGTCTTACGAC.

The CDR3 DNA, read in part, is TGCAGTGCTATTCGACTAGCGGGCGACATT. Encoded protein: CSAIRLAGDI. The entire CDR3 protein reads CSAIRLAGDIQYF. V and J are TRBV20-1 and TRBJ2-4; TRBD2 aligns across 10 bases. The CDR3 end is not reached by the read, which stops 3 residues before it; the germline J gene fills it in. V lost 4 bases and J lost 8; bases outside the gene matches: 5. Germline CDR1 and CDR2: DFQATT and SNEGSKA (reference sequence). This CDR3 is built from 13 residues.

Notes on this clone: The read terminates 3 residues before the CDR3 end, so the remaining end is supplied by the germline J gene. J is TRBJ2-5 and V is TRBV29-1, with 7 bases lining up with TRBD1. With V trimmed by 6 bases and J by 7 bases, 11 bases remained unmatched. Germline loops: CDR1 SQVTM, CDR2 ANQGSEA. The CDR3 covers 13 residues. The CDR3 DNA, read in part, is TGCAGCGTCACCGGGACAGCTATTGGGACC. The encoded protein is CSVTGTAIGT. The full CDR3 reads CSVTGTAIGTQYF.

Turning to this clone: The CDR3 is cut off 3 residues early in the read; its end comes from the germline J gene. V gene TRBV30 combines with J gene TRBJ1-3; the D is unclear. CDR1 and CDR2 (germline): GTSNPN, SVGIG (reference sequence). This CDR3 spans 13 amino acids. With 4 bases removed from V and 0 bases from J, the gap between germline ends came to 7 bases. CDR3 sequence: CAWTSNSGNTIYF. The CDR3 DNA, read in part, is TGTGCCTGGACATCCAACTCTGGAAACACC. Complete variable domain (other parts from reference TRBV30 and TRBJ1-3): SQTIHQWPATLVQPVGSPLSLECTVEGTSNPNLYWYRQAAGRGLQLLFYSVGIGQISSEVPQNLSASRPQDRQFILSSKKLLLSDSGFYLCAWTSNSGNTIYFGEGSWLTVV.

On this clone itself: The read terminates 3 residues ahead of where the CDR3 ends, so the germline J gene completes it. The chain uses TRBV11-3 and TRBJ2-3; possibly TRBD2 for D (5 bases). V gave up 3 bases and J gave up 0 bases, with 10 bases separating them. The CDR3 contains 15 residues. Looked up from germline, CDR1 is SGHNT and CDR2 is YENEEA. CDR3 residues: CASSFEGTSTDTQYF. CDR3 bases read: TGTGCCAGCAGCTTTGAGGGTACTAGCACAGATACG.

Points on this clone: The observed sequence ends 3 residues before the CDR3 terminus, with the missing tail filled in from the germline J gene. The chain is built from TRBV20-1 and TRBJ2-3; TRBD2 matches at 7 bases. Germline V gene sequence: CDR1 DFQATT, CDR2 SNEGSKA (reference sequence). The junction had 1 base not matched to a gene; V was cut back by 0 bases and J by 4 bases. The CDR3 runs 13 residues. The CDR3 DNA, read in part, is TGCAGTGCTAGAGATGGGGGGGCAGATACG. Its protein product is CSARDGGADT. The full CDR3 sequence reads CSARDGGADTQYF.

In the case of this clone: The read comes to an end 3 residues before the CDR3 does, leaving the germline J gene to fill in the end. V gene TRBV19 combines with J gene TRBJ2-3; 8 bases align to TRBD1. Germline loops: CDR1 LNHDA, CDR2 SQIVND (reference sequence). The CDR3 is 14 amino acids. CDR3 region: CASSPGTGFQTQYF. The sequenced CDR3 bases are TGTGCCAGCAGCCCCGGGACAGGTTTTCAGACG.

With regard to this clone: The read ends 3 residues shy of where the CDR3 ends; the end is completed using the germline J gene. This rearrangement joins TRBV20-1 to TRBJ2-3; 8 nucleotides match TRBD2. The length of the CDR3 is 14 residues. From germline, CDR1 is DFQATT and CDR2 SNEGSKA (reference sequence). CDR3 region: CSARTGGAQETQYF. Partial CDR3 DNA: TGCAGTGCTAGAACGGGGGGGGCCCAAGAGACG.

Concerning this clone: The read falls 3 residues short of the CDR3 end, and the missing part is taken from the germline J gene. The chain couples TRBV5-1 to TRBJ2-1; 10 bases agree with TRBD1. From germline, CDR1 is SGHRS and CDR2 YFSETQ. The CDR3 has 15 residues. J gave up 2 bases and V 4 bases, and 3 bases lay outside the gene matches. Incomplete CDR3 DNA: TGCGCCAGCAGCAGGGACAGGGGCCCCTACAATGAG. Encoded protein: CASSRDRGPYNE. The full CDR3 reads CASSRDRGPYNEQFF.

The CDR3 DNA, read in part, is TGTGCCATCAACCGTAGAGATACG. This gives the protein CAINRRDT. The whole CDR3 sequence reads CAINRRDTQYF. V usage is TRBV7-2 and J usage is TRBJ2-3; unclear D gene. Read coverage stops 3 residues before the CDR3 terminus; the germline J gene supplies the remainder. V was cut by 10 bases and J by 5 bases, with 10 bases left in between. Looked up from germline, CDR1 is SGHTA and CDR2 is FQGNSA. The CDR3 spans 11 residues. Using reference TRBV7-2 and TRBJ2-3 for the parts outside the CDR3, the full variable domain is GAGVSQSPSNKVTEKGKDVELRCDPISGHTALYWYRQSLGQGLEFLIYFQGNSAPDKSGLPSDRFSAERTGGSVSTLTIQRTQQEDSAVYLCAINRRDTQYFGPGTRLTVL.

Notes on this clone: The read falls 3 residues short of the CDR3 end, and the missing part is taken from the germline J gene. This chain joins TRBV19 and TRBJ1-1; no firm D call. This CDR3 has 15 residues. The germline CDR1 and CDR2 sequences are LNHDA and SQIVND (reference sequence). The ends were cut back, 3 bases at V and 0 bases at J, with 11 bases in the middle. The CDR3 protein is CASSIGPEMNTEAFF. The part of the CDR3 DNA that was read is TGTGCCAGTAGTATTGGGCCAGAAATGAACACTGAA.

The CDR3 loop is CASSQRGQGGYEQYF. The DNA read from the CDR3 is TGTGCCAGCTCCCAACGGGGACAGGGTGGGTACGAG. This chain uses TRBV18 with TRBJ2-7; 9 bases fit TRBD1. The CDR3 end falls 3 residues outside the read, so it is completed with the germline J gene. V lost 6 bases, J lost 4 bases, and 10 bases stayed unmatched. Germline loops: CDR1 KGHSH, CDR2 LQKENI. The CDR3 totals 15 residues.

CDR3 DNA (partial): TGTGCCAGCAGCTTATGGCTAGCGGGGGGAAAGACC. Amino acid sequence: CASSLWLAGGKT. The full CDR3 protein is CASSLWLAGGKTQYF. The rearrangement uses TRBV11-2 and TRBJ2-5; 11 positions agree with TRBD2. From the germline J gene comes the end of the CDR3, since the read stops 3 residues before it. CDR3 size: 15 residues. CDR1 and CDR2 (germline): SGHAT, FQNNGV. V lost 2 bases and J lost 6; bases outside the gene matches: 5.

Turning to this clone: The sequenced fragment ends 3 residues before the CDR3 boundary, so the rest is inferred from the germline J gene. The V and J genes are TRBV2 and TRBJ2-1; 8 nucleotides line up with TRBD2. CDR3 length: 15 residues. Trimming removed 4 bases from V and 1 base from J; junction bases left unmatched: 3. Germline V gene data show CDR1 as SNHLY and CDR2 as FYNNEI. The covered CDR3 bases are TGTGCCAGCAGTGCCCAGCGGGGGTCCTACAATGAG. Its translation is CASSAQRGSYNE. The complete CDR3 protein is CASSAQRGSYNEQFF.

Details on this clone: With the read ending 3 residues before the CDR3 end, the germline J gene is used to fill in that end. V is TRBV6-2 or TRBV6-3 and J is TRBJ2-2, with 10 bases aligning to TRBD1. V lost 6 bases, J lost 4 bases, and 8 bases stayed unmatched. This CDR3 has 16 amino acids. The V gene's germline CDR1 is MNHEY and CDR2 SVGEGT. The chain's CDR3 is CASRHWRDRGTGELFF. The covered CDR3 bases are TGTGCCAGCAGGCACTGGAGGGACAGGGGCACCGGGGAG.

As concerns this clone: The read finishes 3 residues shy of the CDR3 end, and the germline J gene is used to complete it. The genes are TRBV5-1 and TRBJ2-3; D possibly corresponds to TRBD2 (5 bases). V lost 0 bases and J 0 bases, leaving 11 bases between the germline ends. The CDR3 has 16 amino acids. The germline gives CDR1 SGHRS, CDR2 YFSETQ. CDR3 loop: CASSLGGRTSTDTQYF. Partial CDR3 DNA: TGCGCCAGCAGCTTGGGGGGTCGGACTAGCACAGATACG.

Of note for this clone: The read finishes 3 residues shy of the CDR3 end, and the germline J gene is used to complete it. This chain uses TRBV30 with TRBJ1-2, with 8 bases that match TRBD1. The CDR3 consists of 13 residues. Germline assignment: CDR1 GTSNPN and CDR2 SVGIG (reference sequence). The DNA read from the CDR3 is TGTGCCTGGAGTGTACCTCGGACAGGGGGC. Its protein product is CAWSVPRTGG. The full CDR3 protein reads CAWSVPRTGGYTF.

Comments on this clone: The sequenced fragment ends 3 residues before the CDR3 boundary, so the rest is inferred from the germline J gene. The V call is TRBV2, the J call TRBJ1-1; D unresolved. With 4 bases removed from V and 2 bases from J, the gap between germline ends came to 5 bases. CDR3 size: 12 residues. Per germline, CDR1 SNHLY and CDR2 FYNNEI. The chain's CDR3 is CASSASNTEAFF. CDR3 DNA (partial): TGTGCCAGCAGTGCTAGTAACACTGAA.

On this clone: The CDR3 goes on 3 residues after the read ends, and that part is filled in from the germline J gene. The chain is built from TRBV6-2 or TRBV6-3 and TRBJ2-5; TRBD1 might be the D (6 bases). Deletions cut 2 bases from V and 1 base from J, with 8 bases between. Looked up from germline, CDR1 is MNHEY and CDR2 is SVGEGT. The CDR3 has 14 amino acids. Incomplete CDR3 DNA: TGTGCCAGCAGTTACCTACAGGGCCAAGAGACC. Its translation: CASSYLQGQET. The whole CDR3 is CASSYLQGQETQYF.

Remarks on this clone: The read terminates 3 residues before the CDR3 end, so the remaining end is supplied by the germline J gene. The J gene is TRBJ1-2, the V gene TRBV7-9; possibly TRBD1 for D (5 bases). Germline CDR1 reads SEHNR; CDR2 reads FQNEAQ (reference sequence). This CDR3 has 15 residues. The CDR3: CASSSGTSSYNDYTF. The sequenced CDR3 bases are TGTGCCAGCAGCTCCGGGACTAGTTCCTACAATGAC.

About this clone itself: The missing CDR3 end, 3 residues past where the read stops, is filled in from the germline J gene. V is TRBV5-1 and J is TRBJ2-1; 10 bases align to TRBD2. V lost 1 base to trimming and J lost 0 bases; unmatched junction nucleotides: 16. This CDR3 has 21 amino acids. CDR1 SGHRS and CDR2 YFSETQ come from the germline V gene. The CDR3 bases that were read are TGCGCCAGCAGCTTGATGGGGGTAGCGGGGGGCCTATCCAGCTCCTACAATGAG. It codes for CASSLMGVAGGLSSSYNE. The complete CDR3 reads CASSLMGVAGGLSSSYNEQFF.